This TCR beta chain was identified during a study of cytomegalovirus exposure and HLA in healthy donors. The study ran its PCR with 60 Vbeta and 13 Jbeta primers. Produced via immunoSEQ multiplex PCR; TCRdb's table is partial and in-frame only. Of 200,000 or so clones in the sample, roughly 76% were seen once. General study points: The authors later found TCR association rates varying by HLA locus, with DRB1 most and HLA-C fewest.

CDR3 length: 13 residues. The germline gives CDR1 SGHTA, CDR2 FQGTGA. Trimming stripped 6 bases from V and 5 bases from J, with 13 bases between. Comments on this clone: Its specificity is unknown.

The gene calls are TRBV7-3 and TRBJ1-1, with D possibly matching TRBD1 (6 bases). The TCR originated in a woman between 25 and 40 years old in good health and CMV-seropositive. Sequences were obtained from PBMCs. The CDR3 reads CASRENQGTEAFF. The CDR3 bases are TGTGCCAGCAGAGAGAATCAGGGGACTGAAGCTTTCTTT. The full variable domain, in which reference TRBV7-3 and TRBJ1-1 provide the parts outside the CDR3, is GAGVSQTPSNKVTEKGKYVELRCDPISGHTALYWYRQSLGQGPEFLIYFQGTGAADDSGLPNDRFFAVRPEGSVSTLKIQRTERGDSAVYLCASRENQGTEAFFGQGTRLTVV.